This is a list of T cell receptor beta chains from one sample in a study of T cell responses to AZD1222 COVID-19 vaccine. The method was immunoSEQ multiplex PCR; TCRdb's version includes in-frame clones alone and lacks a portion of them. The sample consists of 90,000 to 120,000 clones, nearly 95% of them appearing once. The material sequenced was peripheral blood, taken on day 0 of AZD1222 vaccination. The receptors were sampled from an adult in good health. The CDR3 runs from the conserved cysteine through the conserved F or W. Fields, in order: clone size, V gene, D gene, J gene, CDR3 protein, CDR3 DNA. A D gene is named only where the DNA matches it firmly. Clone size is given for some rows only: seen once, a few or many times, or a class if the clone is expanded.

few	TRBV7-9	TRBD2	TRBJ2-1	CASSPRRLAGGENEQFF	TGTGCCAGCAGCCCCAGAAGACTAGCGGGAGGCGAGAATGAGCAGTTCTTC
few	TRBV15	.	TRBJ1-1	CATSRGGREASEAFF	TGTGCCACCAGCAGAGGGGGGAGAGAGGCCAGTGAAGCTTTCTTT
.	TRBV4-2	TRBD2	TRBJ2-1	CASSWGRAESDEQFF	TGTGCCAGCAGTTGGGGGAGGGCCGAGTCCGATGAGCAGTTCTTC
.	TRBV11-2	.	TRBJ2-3	CASSSGFSTDTQYF	TGTGCCAGCAGCAGCGGGTTTAGCACAGATACGCAGTATTTT
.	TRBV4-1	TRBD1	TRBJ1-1	CASSPGGRGRTGTEAFF	TGCGCCAGCAGCCCAGGAGGTAGGGGGCGTACGGGCACTGAAGCTTTCTTT
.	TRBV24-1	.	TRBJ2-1	CATSDTRGNNEQFF	TGTGCCACCAGTGATACTAGGGGCAACAATGAGCAGTTCTTC
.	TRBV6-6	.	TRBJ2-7	CASSYLAGSSYEQYF	TGTGCCAGCAGTTATTTAGCCGGGAGCTCCTACGAGCAGTACTTC
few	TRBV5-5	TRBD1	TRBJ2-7	CASSLEWTGGIEQYF	TGTGCCAGCAGCCTCGAATGGACAGGGGGCATCGAGCAGTACTTC
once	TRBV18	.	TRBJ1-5	CASSPSGPHQPQHF	TGTGCCAGCTCACCATCAGGCCCTCATCAGCCCCAGCATTTT
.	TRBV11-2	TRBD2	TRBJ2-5	CASSRRGDGGETQYF	TGTGCCAGCAGCCGACGGGGGGACGGAGGGGAGACCCAGTACTTC
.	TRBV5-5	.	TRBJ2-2	CASSLQVGTGELFF	TGTGCCAGCAGCTTACAAGTAGGAACCGGGGAGCTGTTTTTT
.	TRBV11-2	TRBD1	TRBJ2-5	CASSLGQATQETQYF	TGTGCCAGCAGCTTGGGACAGGCCACTCAAGAGACCCAGTACTTC
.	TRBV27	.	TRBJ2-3	CASSLQYPFHPDTQYF	TGTGCCAGCAGTTTACAATACCCGTTTCACCCAGATACGCAGTATTTT
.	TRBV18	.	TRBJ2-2	CASRPGGNTGELFF	TGTGCCAGTCGCCCCGGGGGGAACACCGGGGAGCTGTTTTTT
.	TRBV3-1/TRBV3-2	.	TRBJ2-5	CASSQMLRETQYF	TGTGCCAGCAGCCAAATGCTCCGGGAGACCCAGTACTTC
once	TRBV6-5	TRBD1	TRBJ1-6	CASSYSPGGNSPLHF	TGTGCCAGCAGTTACTCACCAGGGGGAAATTCACCCCTCCACTTT
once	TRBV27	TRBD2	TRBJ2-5	CASGASGIRETQYF	TGTGCCAGCGGGGCTAGCGGGATTCGGGAGACCCAGTACTTC
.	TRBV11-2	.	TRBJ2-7	CASSYLTRSDEQYF	TGTGCCAGCAGCTACCTGACTAGGTCGGACGAGCAGTACTTC
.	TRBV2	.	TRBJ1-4	CASGREKLFF	TGTGCCAGCGGGCGGGAAAAACTGTTTTTT
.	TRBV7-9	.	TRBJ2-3	CASSPPSVDTQYF	TGTGCCAGCAGCCCCCCGTCTGTGGATACGCAGTATTTT
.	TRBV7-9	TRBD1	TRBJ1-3	CASSFRTGTSGNTIYF	TGTGCCAGCAGCTTCAGGACAGGTACCTCTGGAAACACCATATATTTT
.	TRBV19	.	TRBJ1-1	CASSIGRQKMNTEAFF	TGTGCCAGTAGTATAGGCAGACAGAAGATGAACACTGAAGCTTTCTTT
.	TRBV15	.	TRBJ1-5	CATSRELQANQPQHF	TGTGCCACCAGCAGAGAGTTACAAGCTAATCAGCCCCAGCATTTT
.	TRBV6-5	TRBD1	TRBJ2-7	CASTRQGYYEQYF	TGTGCCAGCACCCGACAGGGGTACTACGAGCAGTACTTC
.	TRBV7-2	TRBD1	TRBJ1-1	CASSSDRITEAFF	TGTGCCAGCAGCTCGGACAGGATCACTGAAGCTTTCTTT
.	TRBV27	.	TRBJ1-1	CASSLKGNTEAFF	TGTGCCAGCAGTTTAAAGGGGAATACTGAAGCTTTCTTT
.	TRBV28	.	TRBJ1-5	CASSLYPLGPQHF	TGTGCCAGCAGTTTATACCCCCTGGGGCCCCAGCATTTT
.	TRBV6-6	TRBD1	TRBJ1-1	CASAGTVNTEAFF	TGTGCCAGCGCCGGGACAGTTAACACTGAAGCTTTCTTT
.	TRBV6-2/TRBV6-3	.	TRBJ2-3	CASSYSSGGSWEDTQYF	TGTGCCAGCAGTTACTCTTCCGGCGGGTCCTGGGAAGATACGCAGTATTTT
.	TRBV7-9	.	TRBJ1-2	CASSQNQGGYTF	TGTGCCAGCAGCCAAAATCAGGGAGGCTACACCTTC
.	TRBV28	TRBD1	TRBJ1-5	CPSTGDRGRRPKIRVNQPQHF	TGTCCCAGCACCGGGGACAGGGGTCGACGGCCGAAGATAAGGGTAAATCAGCCCCAGCATTTT
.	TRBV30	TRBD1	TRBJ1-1	CAWRGDRGGSAFF	TGTGCCTGGAGAGGGGACAGGGGCGGTTCGGCTTTCTTT
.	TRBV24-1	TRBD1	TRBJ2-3	CATSERDRFTDTQYF	TGTGCCACCAGTGAGCGGGACAGGTTCACAGATACGCAGTATTTT
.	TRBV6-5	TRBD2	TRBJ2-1	CASGLAGVFDEQFF	TGTGCCAGCGGACTAGCGGGAGTTTTCGATGAGCAGTTCTTC
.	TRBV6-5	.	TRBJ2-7	CASGRDPYYEQYF	TGTGCCAGCGGCAGGGACCCATACTACGAGCAGTACTTC
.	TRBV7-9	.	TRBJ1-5	CASSKGEGPEPQHF	TGTGCCAGCAGCAAGGGGGAAGGACCGGAGCCCCAGCATTTT
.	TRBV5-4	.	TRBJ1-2	CASSHMTPNYGYTF	TGTGCCAGCAGCCATATGACACCAAACTATGGCTACACCTTC
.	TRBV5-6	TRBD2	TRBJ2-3	CASSPLSGTSTDTQYF	TGTGCCAGCAGCCCCCTTAGCGGGACAAGCACAGATACGCAGTATTTT
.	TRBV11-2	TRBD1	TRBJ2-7	CASTLGTASYEQYF	TGTGCCAGCACCTTGGGGACAGCCAGCTACGAGCAGTACTTC
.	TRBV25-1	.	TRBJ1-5	CASSELSSNQPQHF	TGTGCCAGCAGTGAATTATCTAGCAATCAGCCCCAGCATTTT
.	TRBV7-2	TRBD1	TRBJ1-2	CASSSGTAPAF	TGTGCCAGCAGCTCAGGGACAGCGCCGGCCTTC
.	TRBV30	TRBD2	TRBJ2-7	CAWSHWGGAKTSYEQYF	TGTGCCTGGAGTCATTGGGGAGGGGCGAAAACATCCTACGAGCAGTACTTC
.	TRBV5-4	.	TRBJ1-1	CASSLVGVSPNTEAFF	TGTGCCAGCAGCTTGGTGGGGGTAAGTCCGAACACTGAAGCTTTCTTT
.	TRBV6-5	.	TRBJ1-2	CASREGIGYTF	TGTGCCAGCAGAGAGGGAATTGGCTACACCTTC
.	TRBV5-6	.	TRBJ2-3	CASSSTVVDTQYF	TGTGCCAGCAGCTCGACTGTGGTGGATACGCAGTATTTT